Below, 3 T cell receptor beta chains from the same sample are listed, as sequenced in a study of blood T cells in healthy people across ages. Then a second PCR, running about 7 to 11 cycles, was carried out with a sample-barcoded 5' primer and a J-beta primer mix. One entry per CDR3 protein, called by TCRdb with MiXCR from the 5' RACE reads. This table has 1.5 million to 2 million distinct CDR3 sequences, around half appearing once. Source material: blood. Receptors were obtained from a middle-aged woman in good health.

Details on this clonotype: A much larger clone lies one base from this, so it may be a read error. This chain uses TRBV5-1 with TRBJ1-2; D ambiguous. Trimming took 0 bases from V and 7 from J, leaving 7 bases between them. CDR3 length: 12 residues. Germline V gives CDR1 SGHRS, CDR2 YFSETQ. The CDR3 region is CASSLDTFGYTF. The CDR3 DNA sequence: TGCGCCAGCAGCTTGGACACCTTTGGCTACACCTTC.

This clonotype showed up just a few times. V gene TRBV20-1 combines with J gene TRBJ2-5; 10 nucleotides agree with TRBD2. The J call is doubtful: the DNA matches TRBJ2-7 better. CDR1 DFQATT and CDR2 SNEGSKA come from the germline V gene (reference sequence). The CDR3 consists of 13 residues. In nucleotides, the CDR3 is TGCAGTGCTAAGGGACTAGCGTTGGTCGAGCAGTACTTC. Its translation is CSAKGLALVEQYF.

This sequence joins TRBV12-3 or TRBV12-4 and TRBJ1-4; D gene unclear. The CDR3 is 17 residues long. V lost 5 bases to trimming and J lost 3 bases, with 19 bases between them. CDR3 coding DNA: TGTGCCAGCAGTCCCGGTGATGGTTATCATTCTAATGAAAAACTGTTTTTT. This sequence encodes CASSPGDGYHSNEKLFF.